A selection of T cell receptor beta chains follows, all from one sample in a study of blood T cell repertoires in COVID-19. The data were produced by immunoSEQ multiplex PCR, yet TCRdb's version contains in-frame clones alone and is incomplete. Of roughly 24,000 clones in the sample, 90% were seen once. Source material: peripheral blood. The receptors were gathered from a woman in her fifties or sixties with active COVID-19. Each CDR3 is given with its conserved first and last residue. The D gene is left open where the match is weak. Clone size appears in some rows only: once, few, many, or a class for an expanded clone.

d_call	clone_size	v_call	j_call	cdr3_aa	cdr3_nt
TRBD1	-	TRBV7-9	TRBJ1-1	CASSLAGTGEAFF	TGTGCCAGCAGCTTAGCCGGGACAGGTGAAGCTTTCTTT
-	once	TRBV9	TRBJ1-1	CASSPLGRGRRPEAFF	TGTGCCAGCAGCCCCTTAGGGAGGGGCAGGAGACCTGAAGCTTTCTTT
-	-	TRBV5-5	TRBJ2-7	CASSLYSGPYEQYF	TGTGCCAGCAGCTTGTATAGCGGTCCCTACGAGCAGTACTTC
-	-	TRBV19	TRBJ2-5	CASSTPGSETQYF	TGTGCCAGTAGTACCCCGGGGTCCGAGACCCAGTACTTC
-	-	TRBV7-9	TRBJ2-1	CASSLGSAHGEQFF	TGTGCCAGCAGCTTAGGGAGCGCCCATGGTGAGCAGTTCTTC
-	-	TRBV7-9	TRBJ1-3	CASSMASQVSAGNTIYF	TGTGCCAGCAGCATGGCTTCACAGGTTTCCGCTGGAAACACCATATATTTT
TRBD1	few	TRBV6-2/TRBV6-3	TRBJ1-5	CASSLPGQGRVQPQHF	TGTGCCAGCAGCCTACCCGGACAGGGGAGGGTTCAGCCCCAGCATTTT
-	-	TRBV27	TRBJ2-4	CASSPRRYGVNIQYF	TGTGCCAGCAGTCCCCGGAGGTACGGTGTAAACATTCAGTACTTC
TRBD2	-	TRBV28	TRBJ2-5	CASSLPPGLRQETQYF	TGTGCCAGCAGTCTCCCCCCGGGACTACGCCAAGAGACCCAGTACTTC
TRBD1	-	TRBV5-8	TRBJ2-1	CASSLKGQGRNEQFF	TGTGCCAGCAGCTTGAAGGGACAGGGGCGAAATGAGCAGTTCTTC
-	-	TRBV28	TRBJ1-1	CASNTGSTEAFF	TGTGCCAGCAATACAGGGAGCACTGAAGCTTTCTTT
-	-	TRBV24-1	TRBJ2-3	CATSDYGSYTDTQYF	TGTGCCACCAGTGACTACGGGAGCTACACAGATACGCAGTATTTT
TRBD1	once	TRBV28	TRBJ2-5	CASSLYKTGQGGRETQYF	TGTGCCAGCAGTTTATATAAAACGGGACAGGGGGGACGAGAGACCCAGTACTTC
-	-	TRBV19	TRBJ2-6	CASSMEGPSGANVLTF	TGTGCCAGTAGTATGGAGGGACCCTCTGGGGCCAACGTCCTGACTTTC
TRBD2	-	TRBV28	TRBJ2-2	CASSLTLAGGRGAVF	TGTGCCAGCAGTTTGACCCTAGCGGGAGGCCGGGGAGCTGTTTTT
TRBD1	-	TRBV6-6	TRBJ2-1	CASRSQGAGSYNEQFF	TGTGCCAGCCGATCACAGGGGGCTGGCTCCTACAATGAGCAGTTCTTC
-	-	TRBV27	TRBJ2-6	CASSAHRNSGANVLTF	TGTGCCAGCAGTGCGCACAGAAACTCTGGGGCCAACGTCCTGACTTTC